The 27 T cell receptor beta chains listed next were all sequenced from one sample in a study of T cells after yellow fever vaccination. From the 5' RACE reads, TCRdb called clonotypes with MiXCR, one entry per CDR3 protein. Seen here are a few hundred thousand distinct CDR3 sequences, approximately 3.9% observed once, and the top ten hold 23%. This specimen was PBMCs, taken on the day of the yellow fever booster vaccination. The receptors originated from a man aged 18 to 29 who received the YFV17D yellow fever vaccine.

This clonotype was counted at least ten times. This chain joins TRBV5-1 and TRBJ2-1, with D possibly matching TRBD2 (5 bases). Trimming removed 4 bases from V and 8 bases from J, with 16 bases in between. CDR1 SGHRS and CDR2 YFSETQ come from the germline V gene. The CDR3 loop spans 14 amino acids. CDR3 protein: CASSQATKPYEQFF. CDR3 bases: TGCGCCAGCAGCCAAGCGACTAAACCCTATGAGCAGTTCTTC.

This clonotype occurred many times. This chain uses TRBV15 with TRBJ1-1; D not resolved. The V and J ends lost 0 bases and 1 base respectively, with 9 bases between them. The germline gives CDR1 LNHNV, CDR2 YYDKDF (reference sequence). The CDR3 totals 15 residues. The CDR3 nucleotides are TGTGCCACCAGCAGAGAGGGGTCTGGGAACACTGAAGCTTTCTTT. Its translation: CATSREGSGNTEAFF.

J is TRBJ2-5 and V is TRBV6-1, with 8 bases identical to TRBD1. Per the germline V gene, CDR1 is MNHNS and CDR2 is SASEGT. CDR3 length: 15 amino acids. V lost 4 bases, J lost 3 bases, and 7 bases stayed unmatched. The CDR3 loop is CASSVGQGLKETQYF. The DNA of the CDR3 is TGTGCCAGCAGTGTTGGACAGGGCCTAAAAGAGACCCAGTACTTC.

This sequence joins TRBV6-2 or TRBV6-3 and TRBJ1-5; 8 bases match TRBD1. V lost 6 bases, J lost 1 base, and 17 bases stayed unmatched. Germline CDR1 is MNHEY and CDR2 is SVGEGT. The CDR3 loop spans 19 amino acids. CDR3 amino acids: CASSRHRGSVLSSNQPQHF. The CDR3 DNA sequence: TGTGCCAGCAGCCGACACAGGGGGAGCGTCCTTTCGAGCAATCAGCCCCAGCATTTT.

This clonotype was recorded many times. The chain combines TRBV6-5 with TRBJ2-2; 9 nucleotides agree with TRBD1. CDR1 MNHEY and CDR2 SVGAGI come from the germline V gene. With V trimmed by 4 bases and J by 4 bases, 1 base remained unmatched. This CDR3 has 14 amino acids. CDR3 DNA sequence: TGTGCCAGCAGTTCGACAGGGGGCACCGGGGAGCTGTTTTTT. The encoded protein is CASSSTGGTGELFF.

The sample holds many counts of this clonotype. The chain carries TRBV5-6 and TRBJ1-6, with a tentative D call TRBD1 (5 bases). The germline gives CDR1 SGHDT, CDR2 YYEEEE. With 5 bases removed from V and 2 bases from J, the gap between germline ends came to 14 bases. CDR3 length: 16 residues. CDR3 DNA sequence: TGTGCCAGCAGGGGTAAGGGGCCACCCTATAATTCACCCCTCCACTTT. It is translated as CASRGKGPPYNSPLHF.

Many counts were recorded for this clonotype. The chain combines TRBV5-1 with TRBJ1-6, with TRBD1 matching 7 bases. This CDR3 has 16 residues. The trim removed 5 bases at V and 2 bases at J, leaving 7 bases unmatched. Germline lookup yields CDR1 SGHRS and CDR2 YFSETQ. The CDR3 region has the DNA TGCGCCAGCAGGCCGAGGGACAGCGCCTATAATTCACCCCTCCACTTT. This codes for CASRPRDSAYNSPLHF.

The chain is built from TRBV27 and TRBJ2-4, with TRBD1 as a possible D gene (5 bases). V shed 3 bases and J shed 3 bases, with 12 bases lying between them. CDR3 length: 15 amino acids. Per the germline V gene, CDR1 is MNHEY and CDR2 is SMNVEV (reference sequence). The CDR3 spells CASSLSGMVKNIQYF. DNA of the CDR3: TGTGCCAGCAGTTTGTCAGGGATGGTCAAAAACATTCAGTACTTC.

This clonotype was detected ten times or more. The chain has TRBV5-6 and TRBJ1-1, with D possibly TRBD1 on 5 matching bases. The CDR3 runs to 14 residues. Looked up from germline, CDR1 is SGHDT and CDR2 is YYEEEE. Trimming took 4 bases from V and 4 from J, leaving 14 bases between them. The CDR3 DNA reads as TGTGCCAGCAGCCCCCATCCCGGGGCCACTGAAGCTTTCTTT. Residues: CASSPHPGATEAFF.

The rearrangement uses TRBV4-2 and TRBJ1-2; the D is unclear. This CDR3 comprises 15 residues. CDR1 and CDR2 (germline): LGHNA, YNFKEQ. The ends were cut back, 0 bases at V and 8 bases at J, with 16 bases in the middle. The CDR3 is CASSQEGQLMSGYTF. The CDR3 DNA reads as TGTGCCAGCAGCCAAGAGGGTCAGTTAATGAGCGGCTACACCTTC.

This clonotype was counted a few times. V and J are TRBV3-1 and TRBJ2-3, with D perhaps matching TRBD1 or TRBD2 (5 bases each). The CDR3 is made up of 15 amino acids. Between the trimmed V and J ends, which lost 4 bases and 2 bases, there was a span of 13 bases. The germline V gene encodes CDR1 LGHDT and CDR2 YNNKEL (reference sequence). CDR3 residues: CASSLPGGTTDTQYF. Here the CDR3 DNA reads TGTGCCAGCAGCCTTCCGGGTGGGACCACAGATACGCAGTATTTT.

The J gene is TRBJ1-1, the V gene TRBV6-2 or TRBV6-3, with D perhaps matching TRBD1 (5 bases). This CDR3 has 14 residues. Trimming shortened V by 4 bases and J by 8 bases, and 17 bases separated the two germline ends. In germline, CDR1 is MNHEY, CDR2 SVGEGT. This chain's CDR3 is CASSLQQVLREAFF. CDR3 DNA sequence: TGTGCCAGCAGTTTGCAACAGGTGTTGAGGGAAGCTTTCTTT.

V is TRBV5-6 and J is TRBJ1-3, with D possibly being TRBD1 (5 bases). The CDR3 runs to 15 residues. Germline assignment: CDR1 SGHDT and CDR2 YYEEEE. V was trimmed by 4 bases and J by 0 bases, leaving 11 bases between them. CDR3 bases: TGTGCCAGCAGCAACTACGGACACTCTGGAAACACCATATATTTT. Protein: CASSNYGHSGNTIYF. Supplemented by reference TRBV5-6 and TRBJ1-3, the full variable domain reads DAGVTQSPTHLIKTRGQQVTLRCSPKSGHDTVSWYQQALGQGPQFIFQYYEEEERQRGNFPDRFSGHQFPNYSSELNVNALLLGDSALYLCASSNYGHSGNTIYFGEGSWLTVV.

In its sample, this clonotype was seen many times. The J gene is TRBJ2-5, the V gene TRBV20-1; tentative D call: TRBD1 (5 bases). This CDR3 is 14 amino acids long. V was trimmed by 2 bases and J by 1 base, leaving 11 bases between them. The germline V gene has CDR1 DFQATT and CDR2 SNEGSKA (reference sequence). The CDR3 protein is CSARSPQGQETQYF. Here the CDR3 DNA reads TGCAGTGCTAGATCCCCCCAGGGCCAAGAGACCCAGTACTTC.

The chain employs TRBV4-1 and TRBJ1-6; D remains ambiguous. Germline lookup yields CDR1 MGHRA and CDR2 YSYEKL. The V end lost 4 bases, the J end lost 9 bases, and 16 bases lay between the germline ends. This CDR3 has 15 amino acids. CDR3 sequence reads: CASSRLSEGGSPLHF. In nucleotides, the CDR3 is TGCGCCAGCAGCCGATTGAGTGAAGGTGGTTCACCCCTCCACTTT.

This clonotype occurred many times. The rearrangement links TRBV4-3 to TRBJ1-2, with no clear D. V was shortened by 0 bases and J by 4 bases, with 9 bases between the two germline ends. The germline V gene encodes CDR1 LGHNA and CDR2 YSLEER. This CDR3 has 14 amino acids. This chain's CDR3 is CASSQDHLTYGYTF. CDR3 DNA sequence: TGCGCCAGCAGCCAAGATCACTTGACCTATGGCTACACCTTC.

This clonotype came up many times. V is TRBV4-1 and J is TRBJ2-6; D uncertain. V was clipped by 4 bases and J by 1 base, with 8 bases between them. CDR3 size: 15 residues. The germline CDR1 and CDR2 sequences are MGHRA and YSYEKL. The CDR3, as DNA: TGCGCCAGCAGCCCCTGGGGTTCTGGGGCCAACGTCCTGACTTTC. Its translation is CASSPWGSGANVLTF.

V is TRBV3-1 and J is TRBJ2-7; D not certain. The V gene lost 0 bases and the J gene lost 7 bases, with 13 bases spanning the gap. Germline V gene sequence: CDR1 LGHDT, CDR2 YNNKEL (reference sequence). This CDR3 has 14 amino acids. The CDR3 bases are TGTGCCAGCAGCCAAGAAGGTCATGGTGGAGAGCAGTACTTC. It specifies CASSQEGHGGEQYF.

There are many counts of this clonotype. The chain employs TRBV7-9 and TRBJ1-5; no clear D. CDR1 and CDR2 (germline): SEHNR, FQNEAQ (reference sequence). V shed 5 bases and J shed 7 bases, with 15 bases lying between them. The CDR3 runs to 14 residues. In DNA form, the CDR3 reads TGTGCCAGCAGCCCGACTCAAACCCCGCAGCCCCAGCATTTT. Amino acid sequence: CASSPTQTPQPQHF.

About this clonotype itself: Since a much larger clone is just one base distant, this may be a read error. The rearrangement uses TRBV14 and TRBJ2-4; 7 bases agree with TRBD1. CDR3 length: 15 residues. Per germline, CDR1 SGHDN and CDR2 FVKESK. CDR3 nucleotide sequence: TGTGCCATCAGCCGGGCGACAGGGACGAAAAACATTCAGTACTTC. Its translation: CAISRATGTKNIQYF.

In this sample, this clonotype turned up a few times. The chain carries TRBV14 and TRBJ1-1; no definite D call. This CDR3 is built from 13 residues. Trimming took 4 bases from V and 6 from J, leaving 12 bases between them. Germline CDR1 reads SGHDN; CDR2 reads FVKESK. The chain's CDR3 is CASSPNWPSEAFF. The DNA of the CDR3 is TGTGCCAGCAGCCCAAACTGGCCCTCTGAAGCTTTCTTT.

This clonotype was counted at least ten times. The chain combines TRBV4-3 with TRBJ2-7; TRBD2 is a possible D gene (6 bases). This CDR3 region has 16 residues. Germline loops: CDR1 LGHNA, CDR2 YSLEER. Trimming cost V 3 bases and J 2 bases, with 17 bases left between them. CDR3 protein: CASSQTRGHETYEQYF. CDR3 in DNA: TGCGCCAGCAGCCAGACGCGGGGCCATGAGACCTACGAGCAGTACTTC.

Only a few counts were recorded for this clonotype. The chain couples TRBV24-1 to TRBJ2-3; D possibly corresponds to TRBD1 (7 bases). The CDR3 contains 18 residues. V shed 4 bases and J shed 6 bases, with 25 bases lying between them. CDR1 is KGHDR, CDR2 SFDVKD, per germline. CDR3 protein: CATSDRGTDTQGADTQYF. CDR3 nucleotide sequence: TGTGCCACCAGTGACCGCGGGACAGACACCCAGGGAGCGGATACGCAGTATTTT.

The rearrangement links TRBV5-1 to TRBJ2-3; D is uncertain. In germline, CDR1 is SGHRS, CDR2 YFSETQ. V lost 1 base and J lost 2, with 8 bases in between. This CDR3 region has 14 residues. The CDR3: CASSLMAATDTQYF. The CDR3 nucleotides read TGCGCCAGCAGCTTGATGGCAGCCACAGATACGCAGTATTTT.

The table lists this clonotype with many counts. In DNA form, the CDR3 reads TGTGCCAGCAGTTACGGGACTCGGGGCACCGGGGAGCTGTTTTTT. Protein sequence: CASSYGTRGTGELFF. This chain connects TRBV6-2 or TRBV6-3 to TRBJ2-2, with a tentative D call TRBD2 (6 bases). CDR3 length: 15 amino acids. Germline V gives CDR1 MNHEY, CDR2 SVGEGT. V lost 2 bases, J lost 4 bases, and 11 bases lay in between.

This clonotype was counted at least ten times. The rearrangement links TRBV12-3 or TRBV12-4 to TRBJ2-5; a weak D match, TRBD2 (5 bases). The CDR3 is 14 amino acids. V shed 2 bases and J shed 4 bases, with 11 bases lying between them. CDR3 amino acids: CASSLIALGETQYF. The CDR3 coding sequence is TGTGCCAGCAGTTTAATAGCGCTAGGAGAGACCCAGTACTTC.

Many counts were recorded for this clonotype. The chain links TRBV6-2 or TRBV6-3 to TRBJ2-6; D remains unclear. This CDR3 is 14 amino acids long. V lost 6 bases to trimming and J lost 4 bases, with 10 bases between them. Germline loops: CDR1 MNHEY, CDR2 SVGEGT. As DNA, the CDR3 is TGTGCCAGCAGAATCTTTACCGGGGCCAACGTCCTGACTTTC. This translates into CASRIFTGANVLTF.